Listed here are 32 T cell receptor beta chains from one sample, sequenced in a study of regulatory T cells in long-lasting Graves disease listed by TCRdb under 2021. The method was multiplex PCR. TCRdb records Illumina HiSeq 4000 as the sequencer. CDR3 regions were amplified by Arm-PCR with iRepertoire HTBI primers to construct TCR beta libraries. Starting from the raw public reads, TCRdb applied fastp trimming at Q25, assembled clones with MiXCR and retained in-frame beta chains. Under each unique CDR3 protein, matching rows form one entry showing the most common genes and DNA. The sample records roughly 300,000 distinct CDR3 sequences, 15% to 20% of which are singletons. The ten biggest clones cover 25% to 30% of the sample. The label giving this sample's time point can be read as: persistent/refractory GD, antithyroid drugs over 5 years with positive TRAb. For both TCR sequencing and RNA sequencing, RNA was extracted from PBMCs in TRIzol.

This material consisted of peripheral blood mononuclear cells (PBMCs), taken when the disease was refractory, from a patient treated with antithyroid drugs. All receptors come from a female donor with Graves disease.

The rearrangement links TRBV2 to TRBJ2-5; D tentatively fits TRBD1 or TRBD2 (5 bases each). Per the germline V gene, CDR1 is SNHLY and CDR2 is FYNNEI. The germline V and J ends were trimmed by 6 bases and 4 bases, with 12 bases remaining between them. This CDR3 region has 13 residues. The CDR3 nucleotides read TGTGCCAGCAGGGGGGTACAAGGAGAGACCCAGTACTTC. Residues: CASRGVQGETQYF.

This clonotype was picked up a small number of times. This chain connects TRBV19 to TRBJ1-4; a weak D match, TRBD1 (6 bases). The CDR3 has 13 residues. V lost 5 bases to trimming and J lost 14 bases, with 18 bases between them. Germline CDR1 reads LNHDA; CDR2 reads SQIVND (reference sequence). For the CDR3, the DNA is TGTGCCAGTAGTCTCCGGGACACCGAAGCGCTGTTTTTT. Amino acids: CASSLRDTEALFF. Complete variable domain (other parts from reference TRBV19 and TRBJ1-4): DGGITQSPKYLFRKEGQNVTLSCEQNLNHDAMYWYRQDPGQGLRLIYYSQIVNDFQKGDIAEGYSVSREKKESFPLTVTSAQKNPTAFYLCASSLRDTEALFFGSGTQLSVL.

This clonotype was counted at least ten times. This chain uses TRBV11-3 with TRBJ2-7; 10 positions match TRBD1. Germline trimming cut 5 bases from V and 8 bases from J; bases unmatched to any gene: 6. This CDR3 is built from 13 residues. The germline V gene encodes CDR1 SGHNT and CDR2 YENEEA. CDR3: CASSPGQGDKQYF. CDR3 in DNA: TGTGCCAGCAGCCCAGGACAGGGGGACAAGCAGTACTTC. Complete variable domain (other parts from reference TRBV11-3 and TRBJ2-7): EAGVVQSPRYKIIEKKQPVAFWCNPISGHNTLYWYLQNLGQGPELLIRYENEEAVDDSQLPKDRFSAERLKGVDSTLKIQPAELGDSAVYLCASSPGQGDKQYFGPGTRLTVT.

This clonotype showed up just a few times. The rearrangement uses TRBV12-5 and TRBJ2-2, with TRBD2 as a possible D gene (5 bases). V shed 0 bases and J shed 5 bases, with 7 bases lying between them. Germline CDR1 and CDR2: LGHNT and FRNRAP. The CDR3 totals 14 residues. CDR3 amino acids: CASGLVPGTGELFF. CDR3 bases: TGTGCTAGTGGTTTGGTACCGGGGACCGGGGAGCTGTTTTTT.

The chain carries TRBV14 and TRBJ1-2; 8 bases map to TRBD1. The CDR3 runs to 13 residues. Trimming removed 4 bases from V and 8 bases from J; junction bases left unmatched: 6. Germline-derived CDR1 and CDR2 are SGHDN and FVKESK. The DNA of the CDR3 is TGTGCCAGCAGCCCTGGCAGGGGGCAAGGCTACACCTTC. Residues: CASSPGRGQGYTF.

Only a few counts were recorded for this clonotype. The genes are TRBV11-1 and TRBJ2-2; TRBD2 might be the D (6 bases). The CDR3 extends over 21 amino acids. The ends were cut back, 5 bases at V and 4 bases at J, with 32 bases in the middle. Germline assignment: CDR1 SGHAT and CDR2 FQDESV (reference sequence). This chain's CDR3 is CASSHRGRAGGSGRGTGELFF. The CDR3 DNA reads as TGTGCCAGCAGCCACCGTGGACGGGCCGGAGGTAGCGGTCGGGGCACCGGGGAGCTGTTTTTT.

This clonotype appeared a few times. This may stem from a read error, because a much larger clone lies one nucleotide away. V is TRBV12-3 or TRBV12-4 and J is TRBJ2-6; 10 bases line up with TRBD2. The trim removed 4 bases at V and 2 bases at J, leaving 11 bases unmatched. The CDR3 contains 19 residues. CDR3 sequence reads: CASSYEYSGRSTGANVLTF. CDR3 nucleotide sequence: TGTGCCAGCAGTTACGAATATAGCGGGAGGAGCACTGGGGCCAACGTCCTGACTTTC.

About this clonotype: Since a much larger clone is just one base distant, this may be a read error. The DNA for the CDR3 is TGTGCCAGTGCTGGGACAGGGGGCACGGAGCCCCAGCATTTT. As protein: CASAGTGGTEPQHF. The rearrangement uses TRBV19 and TRBJ1-5; TRBD1 aligns across 12 bases. Germline-derived CDR1 and CDR2 are LNHDA and SQIVND (reference sequence). Trimming took 8 bases from V and 8 from J; bases not matched to a gene: 7. The CDR3 contains 14 residues.

The table lists this clonotype with a few counts. No conserved phenylalanine or tryptophan ends this CDR3, so it is likely a read error. This chain connects TRBV18 to TRBJ1-1; D is unresolved. Germline CDR1 KGHSH, CDR2 LQKENI. V lost 0 bases, J lost 3 bases, and 14 bases lay in between. This CDR3 has 16 amino acids. CDR3 loop: CASSPPPMWLDTEAFL. In nucleotides, the CDR3 is TGTGCCAGCTCACCACCGCCGATGTGGCTGGACACTGAAGCTTTCCTT.

J is TRBJ2-4 and V is TRBV6-1; D perhaps matches TRBD2 (5 bases). The V end lost 5 bases, the J end lost 0 bases, and 17 bases lay between the germline ends. Germline lookup yields CDR1 MNHNS and CDR2 SASEGT. The CDR3 length is 17 residues. In DNA form, the CDR3 reads TGTGCCAGCAGTCCCCGCGGGCCCGCTCTAGCCAAAAACATTCAGTACTTC. Translating gives CASSPRGPALAKNIQYF.

This clonotype has a handful of counts. This sequence joins TRBV11-2 and TRBJ2-7; possibly TRBD1 for D (7 bases). Trimming took 0 bases from V and 0 from J, leaving 21 bases between them. Looked up from germline, CDR1 is SGHAT and CDR2 is FQNNGV. The CDR3 has 19 amino acids. The CDR3, as DNA: TGTGCCAGCAGCTTAGAGGGGTCGTGGACAGGAGGGGCCTCCTACGAGCAGTACTTC. Its translation is CASSLEGSWTGGASYEQYF.

This chain links TRBV5-1 with TRBJ1-6; D is unresolved. CDR3 length: 15 amino acids. The V and J ends lost 1 base and 5 bases respectively, with 10 bases between them. Germline loops: CDR1 SGHRS, CDR2 YFSETQ. In DNA, the CDR3 is TGCGCCAGCAGCTTGACGGGAGTGGATAATTCACCCCTCCACTTT. Translated, it gives CASSLTGVDNSPLHF.

This clonotype was observed many times. This chain uses TRBV20-1 with TRBJ1-2; D is unclear. Germline V gives CDR1 DFQATT, CDR2 SNEGSKA (reference sequence). This CDR3 region has 15 residues. The V gene lost 4 bases and the J gene lost 0 bases, with 15 bases spanning the gap. CDR3 sequence (DNA): TGCAGTGCTAACCCGCCTCTGAGCACTAACTATGGCTACACCTTC. This translates into CSANPPLSTNYGYTF.

The chain carries TRBV20-1 and TRBJ1-2; the D is unclear. The V end was cut by 2 bases, the J end by 4 bases, with 14 bases between. Germline V gene lookup returns CDR1 DFQATT and CDR2 SNEGSKA (reference sequence). The CDR3 is made up of 14 amino acids. CDR3 residues: CSARSPLEGYGYTF. CDR3 bases: TGCAGTGCTAGATCCCCGCTCGAGGGCTATGGCTACACCTTC.

This clonotype has just a few counts. V and J are TRBV5-5 and TRBJ2-7, with D perhaps matching TRBD1 or TRBD2 (5 bases each). From germline, CDR1 is SGHKS and CDR2 YYEKEE (reference sequence). V lost 1 base and J lost 9, with 11 bases in between. This CDR3 is 12 amino acids long. The CDR3 bases are TGTGCCAGCAGCTTGCTTACTGGGGGGCAGTACTTC. Its protein is CASSLLTGGQYF.

This clonotype has a count of ten or more. The rearrangement uses TRBV15 and TRBJ2-2, with TRBD2 as a possible D gene (5 bases). CDR3 length equals 15 residues. Germline CDR1 and CDR2: LNHNV and YYDKDF (reference sequence). The ends were cut back, 2 bases at V and 2 bases at J, with 9 bases in the middle. CDR3 in amino acids: CATSRPSLNTGELFF. Written as DNA, the CDR3 is TGTGCCACCAGCAGACCTAGCCTCAACACCGGGGAGCTGTTTTTT. The full variable domain, in which reference TRBV15 and TRBJ2-2 provide the parts outside the CDR3, is DAMVIQNPRYQVTQFGKPVTLSCSQTLNHNVMYWYQQKSSQAPKLLFHYYDKDFNNEADTPDNFQSRRPNTSFCFLDIRSPGLGDTAMYLCATSRPSLNTGELFFGEGSRLTVL.

The CDR3 DNA is TGTGCCAGTAGGGGGGCAGACACTCCCTCTAACTATGGCTACACCTTC. This gives the protein CASRGADTPSNYGYTF. The V gene is TRBV19, the J gene TRBJ1-2, with a weak D call TRBD1 (6 bases). CDR3 size: 16 residues. Trimming left V 6 bases short and J 0 bases short, with 17 bases between. Germline V lookup: CDR1 LNHDA, CDR2 SQIVND (reference sequence).

As for this clonotype: One base away lies a much larger clone, so this may be a sequencing read error. The rearrangement joins TRBV28 to TRBJ1-2; D remains unclear. The CDR3 spans 11 residues. Germline V gene lookup returns CDR1 MDHEN and CDR2 SYDVKM. V lost 4 bases and J lost 7, with 7 bases in between. DNA of the CDR3: TGTGCCAGCAGTTACGCCTGTGGCTACACCTTC. Its protein is CASSYACGYTF.

In this sample, this clonotype turned up many times. The chain uses TRBV3-1 and TRBJ2-7; 11 nucleotides line up with TRBD2. Unmatched junction bases numbered 3, after V lost 0 bases and J lost 2 bases. Germline V gives CDR1 LGHDT, CDR2 YNNKEL (reference sequence). This CDR3 is built from 16 residues. CDR3: CASSQDQLAGAYEQYF. DNA of the CDR3: TGTGCCAGCAGCCAAGATCAACTAGCGGGGGCCTACGAGCAGTACTTC.

This clonotype was seen repeatedly, ten times or more. The gene calls are TRBV28 and TRBJ1-4, with 10 positions matching TRBD1. CDR1 MDHEN and CDR2 SYDVKM come from the germline V gene. After removal of 8 bases from V and 8 bases from J, the junction contained 11 bases not matched to a gene. The CDR3 is 15 amino acids. CDR3 nucleotides: TGTGCCAGCTACCCCTTGGGGACAGGGGTAGAAAAACTGTTTTTT. Protein sequence: CASYPLGTGVEKLFF.

This clonotype was seen many times. The CDR3 DNA follows: TGTGCCAGCAGCCAACAGGGTGGGAATTCACCCCTCCACTTT. As protein: CASSQQGGNSPLHF. The chain carries TRBV2 and TRBJ1-6; D possibly corresponds to TRBD1 (6 bases). With 6 bases removed from V and 7 bases from J, the gap between germline ends came to 13 bases. In germline, CDR1 is SNHLY, CDR2 FYNNEI. CDR3 length equals 14 residues.

V and J are TRBV10-3 and TRBJ2-7; 9 bases fit TRBD1. Germline CDR1 and CDR2: ENHRY and SYGVKD. J gave up 5 bases and V 4 bases, and 6 bases lay outside the gene matches. This CDR3 contains 14 residues. This CDR3 is CAISVRGQGHEQYF. The DNA for the CDR3 is TGTGCCATCAGTGTGAGGGGACAGGGCCACGAGCAGTACTTC.

This clonotype came up many times. The chain employs TRBV6-5 and TRBJ1-2; 8 bases are shared with TRBD1. The CDR3 runs to 19 residues. The V segment lost 2 bases and the J segment 0 bases; nucleotides outside the gene matches: 14. The germline gives CDR1 MNHEY, CDR2 SVGAGI. The CDR3 DNA sequence: TGTGCCAGCAGTTACCCCAGCTTGGGGGACAGGAGGACTAACTATGGCTACACCTTC. This sequence encodes CASSYPSLGDRRTNYGYTF.

This rearrangement joins TRBV7-2 to TRBJ1-6; 7 positions agree with TRBD1. V was clipped by 5 bases and J by 5 bases; unmatched bases: 24. In germline, CDR1 is SGHTA, CDR2 FQGNSA. The CDR3 is 21 amino acids. The CDR3: CASSPEIPGTAVRRDNSPLHF. The CDR3 region has the DNA TGTGCCAGCAGCCCCGAGATACCAGGGACAGCCGTCCGACGAGATAATTCACCCCTCCACTTT.

The gene calls are TRBV7-3 and TRBJ1-1; 8 bases are a match to TRBD1. The V segment lost 5 bases and the J segment 7 bases; nucleotides outside the gene matches: 12. The germline gives CDR1 SGHTA, CDR2 FQGTGA. This CDR3 contains 15 residues. The CDR3 coding sequence is TGTGCCAGCAGCCTGAACAGGGGGAACCTAAATGAAGCTTTCTTT. Translating gives CASSLNRGNLNEAFF.

This clonotype was seen at least ten times. The chain employs TRBV20-1 and TRBJ2-5, with D maybe TRBD2 (6 bases). Trimming shortened V by 3 bases and J by 5 bases, and 16 bases separated the two germline ends. In germline, CDR1 is DFQATT, CDR2 SNEGSKA (reference sequence). This CDR3 has 14 residues. The DNA for the CDR3 is TGCAGTGCTAGTCCCGGGCAGGGAGGCGAGACCCAGTACTTC. It codes for CSASPGQGGETQYF.

This clonotype has a count of ten or more. The V gene is TRBV27, the J gene TRBJ1-2; TRBD1 agrees at 11 bases. This CDR3 is built from 14 residues. The trim removed 3 bases at V and 7 bases at J, leaving 4 bases unmatched. Germline values: CDR1 MNHEY, CDR2 SMNVEV (reference sequence). The CDR3 protein is CASSLGQGEGGYTF. As DNA, the CDR3 is TGTGCCAGCAGTTTGGGACAGGGGGAGGGTGGCTACACCTTC.

This clonotype was counted ten times or more. The chain combines TRBV27 with TRBJ1-5; D gene unclear. Trimming removed 1 base from V and 4 bases from J, with 8 bases in between. Germline loops: CDR1 MNHEY, CDR2 SMNVEV (reference sequence). This CDR3 is 14 amino acids long. CDR3 in amino acids: CASSLLPGNQPQHF. The CDR3 DNA follows: TGTGCCAGCAGTTTATTGCCGGGTAATCAGCCCCAGCATTTT.

This clonotype was found a few times. The gene calls are TRBV30 and TRBJ1-2; 7 bases line up with TRBD1. Germline loops: CDR1 GTSNPN, CDR2 SVGIG (reference sequence). With V trimmed by 0 bases and J by 4 bases, 14 bases remained unmatched. This CDR3 has 17 residues. This CDR3 is CAWSVHRGLILGYGYTF. DNA for the CDR3: TGTGCCTGGAGTGTACACAGGGGTCTAATCCTCGGCTATGGCTACACCTTC.

This clonotype was counted at least ten times. The chain links TRBV6-2 or TRBV6-3 to TRBJ1-2, with D unresolved. This CDR3 contains 15 residues. V was clipped by 7 bases and J by 2 bases, with 17 bases between them. CDR1 is MNHEY, CDR2 SVGEGT, per germline. CDR3 coding DNA: TGTGCCAGCAACCAGGACCACACTGGGAACTATGGCTACACCTTC. It codes for CASNQDHTGNYGYTF.

The chain joins TRBV20-1 to TRBJ1-3; 8 nucleotides agree with TRBD1. Unmatched junction bases numbered 17, after V lost 6 bases and J lost 7 bases. Germline V gene sequence: CDR1 DFQATT, CDR2 SNEGSKA (reference sequence). CDR3 size: 16 residues. CDR3 DNA sequence: TGCAGTGCCCGATCCGACCCAGGACAGGGCTTTAACACCATATATTTT. Its translation: CSARSDPGQGFNTIYF.

This clonotype was seen at least ten times. The CDR3 sequence is CASSFLAGRAQYF. The CDR3 DNA is TGTGCCAGCAGCTTCCTAGCGGGTAGGGCCCAGTACTTC. J is TRBJ2-5 and V is TRBV7-8; 8 nucleotides agree with TRBD2. The J segment lost 9 bases and the V segment lost 3 bases, leaving 6 bases of the junction unmatched. Germline CDR1 and CDR2: SGHVS and FQNEAQ. The CDR3 extends over 13 amino acids.